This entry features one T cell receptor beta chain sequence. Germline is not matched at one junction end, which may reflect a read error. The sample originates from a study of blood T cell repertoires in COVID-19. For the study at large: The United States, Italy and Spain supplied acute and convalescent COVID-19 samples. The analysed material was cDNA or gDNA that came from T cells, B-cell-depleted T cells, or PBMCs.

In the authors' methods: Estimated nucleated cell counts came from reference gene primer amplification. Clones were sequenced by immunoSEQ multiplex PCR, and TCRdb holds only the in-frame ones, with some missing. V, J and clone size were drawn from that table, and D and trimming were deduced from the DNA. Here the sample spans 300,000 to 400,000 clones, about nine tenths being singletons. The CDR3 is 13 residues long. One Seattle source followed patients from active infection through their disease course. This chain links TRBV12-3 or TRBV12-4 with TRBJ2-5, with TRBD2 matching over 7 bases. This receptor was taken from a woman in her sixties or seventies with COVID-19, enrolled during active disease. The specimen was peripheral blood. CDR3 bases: TGTGCCGGCAGTTTCGGACTAGGAGAGACCCAGTACTTC. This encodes CAGSFGLGETQYF.